The following is a TCR beta chain sequence with its context. Its specificity is not known. Amplification of TCR beta used genomic DNA extracted from peripheral blood. V dropped 1 base and J dropped 1; count of bases not matched to a gene: 8. The CDR3 covers 16 residues. Germline loops: CDR1 GTSNPN, CDR2 SVGIG (reference sequence). These data come from a study of T cell repertoires in aging, cancer and after chemotherapy. Study summary: Repeat sampling of healthy donors over several months to years showed clear clonal overlap. Study-level findings and limits: Rebound thymic output was suggested by rising median generation probability during chemotherapy in each cancer cohort.

Multiplex touch-down PCR with TRB-A/B primers amplified rearranged V-D-J TRB sequences. Each CDR3 protein gets one entry after TCRdb re-called the multiplex PCR reads with MiXCR. The table has around 12,000 distinct CDR3 sequences, approximately 34% seen once; the top ten hold 6.6%. The source of this sequence is a human donor in good health. The donor label of this sample is uncertain. V and J are TRBV30 and TRBJ2-5; 8 bases are a match to TRBD1. Specimen: blood. CDR3 DNA: TGTGCCTGGAGTGAAAACAACAGGGGGTCCCAAGAGACCCAGTACTTC. The encoded protein is CAWSENNRGSQETQYF. Full variable domain (missing parts from reference TRBV30 and TRBJ2-5): SQTIHQWPATLVQPVGSPLSLECTVEGTSNPNLYWYRQAAGRGLQLLFYSVGIGQISSEVPQNLSASRPQDRQFILSSKKLLLSDSGFYLCAWSENNRGSQETQYFGPGTRLLVL.